Below, one TCR beta chain is given with its context. This clonotype was seen repeatedly, ten times or more. No antigen is known for it. No base qualities exist here, and no much larger clone lies one base off it. Spanning cysteine to phenylalanine, the CDR3 consists of 15 amino acids. Of the read, only the CDR3 DNA is kept; its 45 bases are in frame from base 1. For CDR1 and CDR2, the germline V gene (reference sequence) lists DFQATT and SNEGSKA. V is cut by 0 bases and J by 10 bases, and the space between the germline ends is 20 bases. The sample originates from a study of T cells in Graves' hyperthyroidism and ophthalmopathy (dated by TCRdb to 2018 to 2020). Looking at the study overall: Peripheral blood was sampled at the time of initial diagnosis, prior to any treatment. According to the paper, TCR Vbeta CDR3 sequencing was carried out on 135 peripheral blood samples, which came from fewer than 50 ophthalmopathy, approximately 78 hyperthyroidism and approximately 17 progressor patients. Prospective prediction of ophthalmopathy was tested in an independent validation cohort consisting of some 18 hyperthyroidism patients and about 17 patients who later progressed to ophthalmopathy. Following sampling, methimazole starting at 30 mg daily was given to hyperthyroidism patients, and high-dose intravenous methylprednisolone was given to ophthalmopathy patients. The roughly 94 discovery patients were randomly divided into training and test sets at a 7:3 ratio. To identify distinguishing TCR V-J signatures, a discovery cohort of about a hundred patients was used, comprising 43 with Graves' ophthalmopathy and around 60 with stable Graves' hyperthyroidism. In addition, the study compared T-cell repertoires in thyroid tissue and in blood from five to seven Graves' hyperthyroidism patients. Study-level results and caveats: Sample size was not statistically predetermined, and investigators were not blinded to group allocation. Most expanded thyroid clonotypes (frequency above 0.001) were also found in blood, which suggests that blood repertoires may mirror thyroid immune responses. A model built on a 13 V-J signature distinguished ophthalmopathy from stable hyperthyroidism, reaching about 88% sensitivity and under 84% specificity in cross-validation and 80%/75% in testing. In validation, progression to ophthalmopathy was predicted by the model with nearly 71% sensitivity and roughly 76% specificity, a median of about 6.8 months before onset.

TCR beta CDR3 regions were amplified from RNA transcripts. The TCR CDR3 was subjected to a first round of RT-PCR using the HTBI primer set and the Qiagen OneStep RT-PCR kit. The libraries were constructed in a second round of multiplex PCR and then size-selected and purified. The libraries were sequenced on an Illumina HiSeq2000 using paired-end 100 bp reads. The paper's data handling went like this. Raw data were processed with SOAPnuke, discarding reads with adapters, uncalled bases, mean Phred below 15, or no exact constant-primer or identifier match. High-quality paired reads were merged with COPE v1.2.5, and unique nucleotide sequences were defined as clonotypes. MiTCR v1.1 was used to align clonotypes to the IMGT TRBV, TRBD and TRBJ reference segments. The analysis included only V-J combinations with a frequency above 0.0001, which together covered 99% to 99.2% of the repertoires. The TCS score was defined as the ratio of F50 (clonal expansion) to E x V (chaos), calculated using BLOSUM62-based TCRdist between CDR3 peptides within each V-J. Welch's t-statistics and random forest reduced roughly 500 V-J features to 10 to 15, which were used in a naive Bayes classifier (R e1071). TCRdb took the public reads, trimmed them with fastp at Q25, ran MiXCR for clone calling and kept in-frame beta chains. Every distinct CDR3 protein forms one entry, paired with its most common genes and DNA. For this entry, the V and J calls and clone size follow TCRdb and not the study's own pipeline. This sample holds over 500,000 distinct CDR3 sequences; about 16% were observed only once. Of the sample, 25% to 35% falls within the top ten clones.

Ophthalmopathy patients had moderately to severely active disease, with a Clinical Activity Score of 3 or more, a NOSPECS grade of 4 or more, and a disease duration of less than 3 months. Patients with uncontrolled infections, other autoimmune diseases, pregnancy or lactation were excluded. Diagnoses were based on clinical symptoms, serum thyroxine and TRAb, thyroid ultrasound and orbital computed tomography. Ficoll-Paque density gradient centrifugation was used to isolate PBMCs from about 10 ml of fresh peripheral blood. Trizol reagent was used to extract total RNA, and RNA quality was then checked on an Agilent 2100 Bioanalyzer.

The sequence was obtained from a woman in her twenties or thirties with Graves' ophthalmopathy. Sequenced sample: blood. The rearrangement joined TRBV20-1 to TRBJ2-3, with the D gene uncertain. The nucleotide sequence is TGCAGTGCTAGAGAGGTCCGAGTTCGTGGCGGATCGCAGTATTTT. This sequence encodes CSAREVRVRGGSQYF.